This T cell receptor beta chain was identified during a study of blood T cell repertoires in COVID-19. Study in general: Italy, Spain and the United States were the sources of the convalescent and acute COVID-19 samples. In each case, the material was cDNA or gDNA derived from T cells, B-cell-depleted T cells, or PBMCs.

In the study's own analysis: Amplifying reference gene primers gave estimates of nucleated cell counts. The method was immunoSEQ multiplex PCR; TCRdb's version includes in-frame clones alone and lacks a portion of them. V, J and clone size derive from that table, while D and trimming were established from the DNA sequence. The sample yields tens of thousands of clones, roughly 80% seen once. V was clipped by 4 bases and J by 0 bases; unmatched bases: 5. Germline V gene sequence: CDR1 MGHDK, CDR2 SYGVNS. The CDR3 spans 16 residues. The TCR sequence derives from a man between 45 and 60 years old with acute or convalescent COVID-19. Specimen: peripheral blood. The chain recombines TRBV25-1 with TRBJ2-3, with 9 bases fitting TRBD2. DNA for the CDR3: TGTGCCAGCAGTGCGGGACTAGCTCTTAGCACAGATACGCAGTATTTT. Protein product: CASSAGLALSTDTQYF.